This T cell receptor (beta chain) was observed in a study of blood T cells in healthy people across ages (dated by TCRdb to the mid-2010s). A note on the overall study: In model experiments, template switching captured roughly one uniquely barcoded TCR beta cDNA molecule for every two T cells. Age-related changes in TCR beta repertoire diversity were measured in the study by deep sequencing normalized with unique cDNA molecular identifiers. Using the same blood draw, the study looked at two additional independent replicas of 1 million unique cDNA reads for two donors, one aged 18 to 30 and the other aged 80 or older. Four age groups were formed from the donors: young (average approximately 17 years), middle-aged (approximately 39), aged (around 68) and long-lived (approximately 80). Donors of different ages were randomly distributed across sequencing lanes to avoid experimental bias.

Turning to this clonotype: Its cognate antigen has yet to be identified. It has no much larger one-base neighbor in the sample; base qualities were not kept.

Library method: 5' RACE. Sequencer: Illumina HiSeq 2500. A second PCR of roughly 6 to 11 cycles was run with a J-beta primer mix and a sample-barcoded 5' primer. A unique molecular identifier was introduced onto each TCR beta cDNA molecule by a template-switch 5' adaptor carrying 12 random nucleotides. Each sample yielded at least 3 million CDR3-containing paired-end reads. The Mint cDNA synthesis kit, primed by a TRBC-specific oligonucleotide, was used to synthesize first-strand cDNA from all RNA. Following uracil-DNA glycosylase treatment, a first 18-cycle PCR with universal primers M1SS and BC2_uni_R was performed on all cDNA. For the original study's pipeline: For normalization, 1 million high-quality reads, each with a distinct molecular identifier, were randomly selected from each sample. Instead of being binned into consensus sequences, reads that shared molecular identifiers were thrown out. MiTCR, with a Q25 quality threshold and the strictest error-elimination algorithm, was used for CDR3 identification, clonotype clustering and error correction. A nonparametric unseen species model with Euler transformation was used to estimate lower-bound total TCR beta diversity. The raw public data were reprocessed by TCRdb itself: fastp quality trimming at Q25, MiXCR clonotype calling, in-frame beta chains only. One record per CDR3 amino acid sequence lists the most common genes and DNA. The V and J calls follow TCRdb's processing rather than the paper's. The sample table holds over 1,500,000 distinct CDR3 sequences, of which around half were seen once. Around 2.1% of the sample is in the top ten clones.

The CDR3, cysteine through phenylalanine, is 15 amino acids long. The retained sequence is limited to the CDR3, 45 bases, with the frame set at the first base. From a lookup of the germline V gene, CDR1 and CDR2 are SGHTA and FQGNSA. Between the V and J ends, shortened by 3 bases and 8 bases respectively, the junction contains 18 bases. The approximately 40 donors, aged 6 to 90 years, were systemically healthy Caucasian individuals from Russia. Roughly 9 milliliters of peripheral blood were drawn from each donor into EDTA-treated Vacutainer tubes. Ficoll-Paque density-gradient centrifugation was used to isolate PBMCs, with at least 6.5 million obtained per sample. Trizol reagent was used to extract total RNA from PBMCs, with at least 6 micrograms per sample. For every donor, flow cytometry on a PBMC aliquot measured the percentage of naive CD45RAhigh/CD27high T cells. Study-wide findings and limitations: Observed TCR beta diversity per million T cells fell roughly linearly with age, and a significant reduction was already apparent by age around 39. Total diversity estimates from one million sequenced T cells were considered lower bounds and underestimates. Because donor CMV infection status was unknown, age-related changes in expanded clonotypes were potentially confounded. Because profiling used bulk unsorted PBMCs, naive and antigen-experienced compartments could not be compared conclusively. Compared with the aged group, more naive CD4+ T cells, fewer expanded clones and increased TCR diversity were shown by the long-lived group, suggesting age selection. A strong correlation was found between observed TCR beta diversity and the percentage of naive T cells measured by flow cytometry.

The sample taken for sequencing was blood. The sequence was obtained from a woman aged 35 to 49 in good health. The sequence is built from TRBV7-2 and TRBJ2-3, and perhaps TRBD1 as D gene, on 5 matching bases. CDR3 sequence: CASSLGQGSVGTQYF. The bases are TGTGCCAGCAGCTTGGGGCAGGGTAGTGTAGGTACGCAGTATTTT.